The clone carrying this TCR beta chain was counted a few times. No antigen is known for it. This entry is derived from a study of T-cell memory formation after mild COVID-19. In the study overall: Most TCR clusters belonged to a single donor.

Each CDR3 protein is one row after TCRdb ran MiXCR on the 5' RACE reads. The sample lists hundreds of thousands of distinct CDR3 sequences, about 16% occurring once. General study findings and limits: Of the contracting clones, CD4+ ones lay mainly in CM and EM, and CD8+ ones in EMRA.

Unmatched junction bases numbered 11, after V lost 6 bases and J lost 6 bases. The CDR3 has 15 residues. The V gene is TRBV12-3 or TRBV12-4, the J gene TRBJ2-1; 7 bases match TRBD1. Sequenced input: PBMCs or a T cell subset sorted from them (not recorded which). The receptor comes from a young man who had mild COVID-19 (a few samples of this study predate the infection). Cell type and time point are not known. The CDR3 DNA reads as TGTGCCAGCAGCACAGGACAGGTTATGGTCAATGAGCAGTTCTTC. Its protein product is CASSTGQVMVNEQFF.